Below, 29 T cell receptor beta chains from the same sample are listed, as sequenced in a study of blood T cell repertoires in COVID-19. Produced via immunoSEQ multiplex PCR; TCRdb's table is partial and in-frame only. The table shows around 300,000 clones, with around 91% occurring only once. Sample: PBMCs or T cells enriched from blood (not recorded which). These receptors all stem from a young woman with acute COVID-19.

The rearrangement links TRBV5-6 to TRBJ1-4; D not certain. The CDR3 sequence is 13 residues long. The germline V gene encodes CDR1 SGHDT and CDR2 YYEEEE. V lost 0 bases to trimming and J lost 8 bases, with 8 bases between them. CDR3 in DNA: TGTGCCAGCAGCTTGGACAGTTTCGAAAAACTGTTTTTT. Protein: CASSLDSFEKLFF. Based on the CDR3 plus reference TRBV5-6 and TRBJ1-4, the full variable domain is DAGVTQSPTHLIKTRGQQVTLRCSPKSGHDTVSWYQQALGQGPQFIFQYYEEEERQRGNFPDRFSGHQFPNYSSELNVNALLLGDSALYLCASSLDSFEKLFFGSGTQLSVL.

This clone is a singleton in its sample. The chain joins TRBV6-5 to TRBJ1-6; 7 nucleotides line up with TRBD1. V was pared by 0 bases and J by 6 bases, with 2 bases of the junction left unmatched. The germline CDR1 and CDR2 sequences are MNHEY and SVGAGI. The CDR3 runs 15 residues. The CDR3 DNA reads as TGTGCCAGCAGTTACTCGGACAGGCTTAATTCACCCCTCCACTTT. Residues: CASSYSDRLNSPLHF.

CDR3 nucleotides: TGTGCCAGCAGCCCTAGCGGGAGCGATACGCAGTATTTT. Protein sequence: CASSPSGSDTQYF. V is TRBV3-1 (or the pseudogene TRBV3-2) and J is TRBJ2-3; 10 bases agree with TRBD2. V trimming: 4 bases; J trimming: 6 bases; junction bases outside the gene matches: 1. CDR3 length equals 13 residues. Germline loops: CDR1 LGHDT, CDR2 YNNKEL (reference sequence).

This CDR3 reads CAVSFQEDTEAFF. DNA of the CDR3: TGTGCCGTCTCGTTTCAAGAGGACACTGAAGCTTTCTTT. V is TRBV10-3 and J is TRBJ1-1; no clear D gene. The CDR3 runs to 13 residues. V lost 11 bases to trimming and J lost 3 bases, with 16 bases between them. Germline values: CDR1 ENHRY, CDR2 SYGVKD.

The genes are TRBV9 and TRBJ2-5; 7 bases align to TRBD2. CDR1 and CDR2 (germline): SGDLS, YYNGEE. The CDR3 is made up of 16 amino acids. With V trimmed by 3 bases and J by 4 bases, 12 bases remained unmatched. CDR3 bases: TGTGCCAGCAGCGACTGGACTAGAGAGGATCCAGAGACCCAGTACTTC. It yields the protein CASSDWTREDPETQYF.

This clone was seen a handful of times. The chain combines TRBV10-2 with TRBJ1-2; 9 bases line up with TRBD1. Germline CDR1 reads WSHSY; CDR2 reads SAAADI. The trim removed 8 bases at V and 4 bases at J, leaving 11 bases unmatched. This CDR3 contains 15 residues. The CDR3 protein is CASLNRGRESYGYTF. CDR3 DNA sequence: TGCGCCAGCTTAAACAGGGGGCGAGAGAGCTATGGCTACACCTTC.

CDR3 sequence: CASSPIGGWVEKLFF. The CDR3, as DNA: TGTGCCAGCAGTCCCATCGGGGGTTGGGTTGAAAAACTGTTTTTT. The gene calls are TRBV27 and TRBJ1-4; a weak D match, TRBD1 (5 bases). V lost 5 bases and J 7 bases, leaving 17 bases between the germline ends. The CDR3 has 15 residues. Germline CDR1 MNHEY, CDR2 SMNVEV (reference sequence).

This clone was counted between two and nine times. The CDR3 reads CATSEGQNQETQYF. CDR3 coding DNA: TGTGCCACCAGTGAGGGACAGAACCAAGAGACCCAGTACTTC. This chain joins TRBV24-1 and TRBJ2-5; 7 nucleotides line up with TRBD1. Germline trimming cut 4 bases from V and 0 bases from J; bases unmatched to any gene: 1. Germline V gives CDR1 KGHDR, CDR2 SFDVKD. CDR3 length: 14 amino acids.

The V and J genes are TRBV27 and TRBJ2-7; TRBD1 matches 7 bases. From germline, CDR1 is MNHEY and CDR2 SMNVEV (reference sequence). CDR3 size: 14 residues. Germline trimming cut 5 bases from V and 4 bases from J; bases unmatched to any gene: 8. CDR3 sequence reads: CASSPGQVSYEQYF. Written as DNA, the CDR3 is TGTGCCAGCAGTCCCGGACAGGTTTCATACGAGCAGTACTTC.

The DNA of the CDR3 is TGTGCCAGTCAGGACAGACCCCAAGAGACCCAGTACTTC. This codes for CASQDRPQETQYF. This rearrangement joins TRBV19 to TRBJ2-5; D may be TRBD1 (6 bases). Germline V gives CDR1 LNHDA, CDR2 SQIVND (reference sequence). This CDR3 comprises 13 residues. Trimming removed 8 bases from V and 1 base from J, with 11 bases in between.

The chain employs TRBV5-1 and TRBJ1-6, with TRBD1 as a possible D gene (5 bases). The CDR3 spans 18 residues. The germline gives CDR1 SGHRS, CDR2 YFSETQ. The V and J ends lost 0 bases and 5 bases respectively, with 18 bases between them. The CDR3 DNA reads as TGCGCCAGCAGCTTGGGTACGACAGCCCAACTGAATAATTCACCCCTCCACTTT. Residues: CASSLGTTAQLNNSPLHF.

This chain joins TRBV2 and TRBJ2-7, with D possibly TRBD1 on 6 matching bases. The V end was cut by 7 bases, the J end by 4 bases, with 20 bases between. From germline, CDR1 is SNHLY and CDR2 FYNNEI. The CDR3 length is 15 residues. In nucleotides, the CDR3 is TGTGCCAGCAACCCTCTGCCAGGACAGAGTTACGAGCAGTACTTC. Translating gives CASNPLPGQSYEQYF.

Note on this clone: One junction end disagrees with the germline gene, perhaps due to a read error. This chain connects TRBV7-7 to TRBJ2-5, with a possible D match to TRBD1 (5 bases). CDR1 and CDR2 (germline): SSHAT, FNYEAQ (reference sequence). CDR3 size: 13 residues. CDR3 nucleotides: TGTGCTAGCAGCTTAGTGCAGGGAGAGACCCAGTACTTC. This translates into CASSLVQGETQYF.

This sequence joins TRBV3-1 (or the pseudogene TRBV3-2) and TRBJ2-7, with TRBD2 as a possible D gene (5 bases). Trimming cost V 0 bases and J 4 bases, with 13 bases left between them. This CDR3 is 15 amino acids long. Germline-derived CDR1 and CDR2 are LGHDT and YNNKEL (reference sequence). CDR3: CASSQDPGMRYEQYF. The CDR3 DNA reads TGTGCCAGCAGCCAAGATCCCGGGATGAGATACGAGCAGTACTTC.

The chain recombines TRBV4-2 with TRBJ1-1; perhaps TRBD1 as D (5 bases). Germline V CDR1 and CDR2: LGHNA, YNFKEQ. The V and J ends lost 0 bases and 2 bases respectively, with 10 bases between them. The CDR3 spans 15 residues. Written as DNA, the CDR3 is TGTGCCAGCAGCCAAGAGGCCGACAGAAACACTGAAGCTTTCTTT. It encodes CASSQEADRNTEAFF.

This chain links TRBV3-1 (or the pseudogene TRBV3-2) with TRBJ1-1; 7 bases match TRBD1. Germline assignment: CDR1 LGHDT and CDR2 YNNKEL (reference sequence). Losses at the gene ends were 0 bases for V and 1 base for J; bases not matched to a gene: 2. The CDR3 loop spans 15 amino acids. The DNA for the CDR3 is TGTGCCAGCAGCCAAGAGTCAGGGGGGAACACTGAAGCTTTCTTT. As protein: CASSQESGGNTEAFF.

This sequence joins TRBV9 and TRBJ2-7; possible D gene TRBD2, 6 bases. The CDR3 totals 17 residues. V was shortened by 0 bases and J by 0 bases, with 16 bases between the two germline ends. CDR1 SGDLS and CDR2 YYNGEE come from the germline V gene. The DNA for the CDR3 is TGTGCCAGCAGCGTAGACCAGGATAGCGGATACTCCTACGAGCAGTACTTC. Translated: CASSVDQDSGYSYEQYF.

The CDR3: CASSLRLPRDREDRYF. The CDR3 DNA follows: TGTGCCAGCAGCTTACGACTTCCCCGGGACAGGGAGGATCGGTACTTC. The chain is built from TRBV5-8 and TRBJ2-7, with 9 bases matching TRBD1. The CDR3 length is 16 residues. Trimming cost V 2 bases and J 12 bases; bases outside gene matches: 18. CDR1 is SGHTS, CDR2 YDEGEE, per germline.

This chain uses TRBV27 with TRBJ1-2; no firm D call. The CDR3 has 13 amino acids. V gave up 4 bases and J gave up 8 bases, with 14 bases separating them. Germline V gene lookup returns CDR1 MNHEY and CDR2 SMNVEV (reference sequence). CDR3 sequence (DNA): TGTGCCAGCAGTTCACTAGGGCGTGAGGGCTACACCTTC. This translates into CASSSLGREGYTF.

This chain joins TRBV5-1 and TRBJ1-6, with TRBD1 as a possible D gene (6 bases). V lost 0 bases and J 9 bases, leaving 13 bases between the germline ends. This CDR3 has 15 residues. From germline, CDR1 is SGHRS and CDR2 YFSETQ. The CDR3 DNA is TGCGCCAGCAGCTTGGCCCCAGGGGAGGGTTCACCCCTCCACTTT. This gives the protein CASSLAPGEGSPLHF.

The V gene is TRBV2, the J gene TRBJ1-5; D not resolved. Trimming shortened V by 3 bases and J by 7 bases, and 10 bases separated the two germline ends. The CDR3 spans 13 residues. Germline CDR1 reads SNHLY; CDR2 reads FYNNEI. The CDR3 DNA follows: TGTGCCAGCAGTGAGGGTCCGGGGCAGCCCCAGCATTTT. The encoded protein is CASSEGPGQPQHF.

The chain uses TRBV4-1 and TRBJ1-5; D ambiguous. The CDR3 extends over 14 amino acids. V was cut by 0 bases and J by 7 bases, with 10 bases left in between. CDR1 is MGHRA and CDR2 is YSYEKL in the germline V gene. The CDR3, as DNA: TGCGCCAGCAGCCAAGAGGGGAGGGAGCAGCCCCAGCATTTT. Protein sequence: CASSQEGREQPQHF.

V gene TRBV11-2 combines with J gene TRBJ2-1, with 11 bases lining up with TRBD2. V shed 4 bases, J shed 7 bases, and the junction held 3 bases outside the gene matches. The CDR3 sequence is 14 residues long. Germline values: CDR1 SGHAT, CDR2 FQNNGV. This CDR3 reads CASSSGLAVNEQFF. CDR3 DNA sequence: TGTGCCAGCAGCTCGGGACTAGCGGTTAATGAGCAGTTCTTC.

A few counts support this clone. Other nucleotide sequences from this sample produce the same CDR3. The chain has TRBV18 and TRBJ2-1; 8 bases are a match to TRBD2. The CDR3 contains 15 residues. From germline, CDR1 is KGHSH and CDR2 LQKENI. After removal of 1 base from V and 4 bases from J, the junction contained 3 bases not matched to a gene. Here the CDR3 DNA reads TGTGCCAGCTCACCACTAACTAGCGGATACAATGAGCAGTTCTTC. Protein product: CASSPLTSGYNEQFF.

This sequence joins TRBV19 and TRBJ1-3, with D possibly being TRBD1 (6 bases). Germline-derived CDR1 and CDR2 are LNHDA and SQIVND (reference sequence). Trimming cost V 7 bases and J 0 bases, with 7 bases left between them. This CDR3 has 13 amino acids. This chain's CDR3 is CASNRDSGNTIYF. CDR3 coding DNA: TGTGCCAGTAACAGGGACTCTGGAAACACCATATATTTT.

The genes are TRBV19 and TRBJ2-1; possibly TRBD2 for D (5 bases). The germline V and J ends were trimmed by 8 bases and 7 bases, with 12 bases remaining between them. From germline, CDR1 is LNHDA and CDR2 SQIVND (reference sequence). This CDR3 comprises 12 residues. CDR3 nucleotides: TGTGCCAGTGAGACGCGGGCGAATGAGCAGTTCTTC. Its translation is CASETRANEQFF.

The rearrangement joins TRBV11-2 to TRBJ1-1; the match to TRBD1 covers 8 bases. The CDR3 length is 18 residues. Germline-derived CDR1 and CDR2 are SGHAT and FQNNGV. V was clipped by 1 base and J by 1 base; unmatched bases: 11. CDR3 region: CASSLGRGQGHRNTEAFF. CDR3 sequence (DNA): TGTGCCAGCAGCTTAGGTAGAGGACAGGGACACAGGAACACTGAAGCTTTCTTT.

The chain carries TRBV29-1 and TRBJ1-3, with 7 bases identical to TRBD1. With V trimmed by 6 bases and J by 4 bases, 6 bases remained unmatched. The CDR3 runs 13 residues. Germline V CDR1 and CDR2: SQVTM, ANQGSEA. CDR3 bases: TGCAGCGTCAGTAGGGGGCAAGGAAACACCATATATTTT. The encoded protein is CSVSRGQGNTIYF.

The chain couples TRBV11-3 to TRBJ2-3, with D unresolved. The CDR3 is made up of 16 amino acids. Germline V CDR1 and CDR2: SGHNT, YENEEA. Trimming removed 0 bases from V and 6 bases from J, with 16 bases in between. CDR3 in DNA: TGTGCCAGCAGCTTAGATGGGCCAGGCCCCAAGGATACGCAGTATTTT. It is translated as CASSLDGPGPKDTQYF. The full variable domain, with the rest looked up from reference TRBV11-3 and TRBJ2-3, is EAGVVQSPRYKIIEKKQPVAFWCNPISGHNTLYWYLQNLGQGPELLIRYENEEAVDDSQLPKDRFSAERLKGVDSTLKIQPAELGDSAVYLCASSLDGPGPKDTQYFGPGTRLTVL.